This T cell receptor beta chain is from a study of shared clonotypes between healthy human individuals. Sequenced by immunoSEQ multiplex PCR; TCRdb stores in-frame clones only, minus some. The sample gives 2 million to 2.5 million clones, roughly 94% of which show up once; about 1.1% is in the top ten. CD45RO-negative, CCR7-selected cells formed the naive CD8 fraction, which excluded terminally differentiated effector memory CD45RA+ cells. The length of the CDR3 is 15 residues. The J segment lost 4 bases and the V segment lost 2 bases, leaving 7 bases of the junction unmatched. The germline gives CDR1 SGHKS, CDR2 YYEKEE (reference sequence).

Material for sequencing was naive CD8+ T cells sorted from blood. The clonotype comes from a man aged 18 to 30 in good health. J is TRBJ2-7 and V is TRBV5-5, with TRBD1 identical over 9 bases. The CDR3 here is CASSLTGTGWYEQYF. In DNA, the CDR3 is TGTGCCAGCAGCTTAACCGGGACAGGGTGGTACGAGCAGTACTTC.